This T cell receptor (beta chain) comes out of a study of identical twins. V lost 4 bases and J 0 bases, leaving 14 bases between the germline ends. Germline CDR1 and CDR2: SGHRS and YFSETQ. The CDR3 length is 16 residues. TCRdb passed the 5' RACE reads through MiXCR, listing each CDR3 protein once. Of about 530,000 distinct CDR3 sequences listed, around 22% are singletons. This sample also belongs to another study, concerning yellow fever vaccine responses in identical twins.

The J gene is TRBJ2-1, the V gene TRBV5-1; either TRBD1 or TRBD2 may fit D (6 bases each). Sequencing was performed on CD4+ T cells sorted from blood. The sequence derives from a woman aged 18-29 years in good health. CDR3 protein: CASSRGAASSYNEQFF. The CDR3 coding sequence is TGCGCCAGCAGCAGGGGGGCGGCTAGCTCCTACAATGAGCAGTTCTTC.